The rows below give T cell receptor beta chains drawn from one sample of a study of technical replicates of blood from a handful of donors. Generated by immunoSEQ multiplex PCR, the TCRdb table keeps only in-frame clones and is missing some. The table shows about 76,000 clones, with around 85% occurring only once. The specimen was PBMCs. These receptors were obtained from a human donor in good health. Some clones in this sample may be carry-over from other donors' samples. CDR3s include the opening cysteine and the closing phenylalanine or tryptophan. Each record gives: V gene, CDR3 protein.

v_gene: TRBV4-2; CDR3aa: CASSQKWGLAVYEQYF
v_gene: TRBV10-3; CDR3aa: CAIRGQGGKETQYF
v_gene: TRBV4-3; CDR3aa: CASSRTGNSGANVLTF
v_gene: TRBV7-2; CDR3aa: CASSFDIYPSNQPQHF
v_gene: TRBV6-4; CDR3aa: CASSGGDSTDTQYF
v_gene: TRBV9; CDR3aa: CASSVVMSTEAFF
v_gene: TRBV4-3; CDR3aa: CASSQAPRNSPLHF
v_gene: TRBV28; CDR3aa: CASTARETQYF
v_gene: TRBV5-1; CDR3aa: CASSSTDTQYF
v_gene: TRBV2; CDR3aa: CASSESRNSPLHF
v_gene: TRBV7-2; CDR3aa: CASSLMTSISYEQYF
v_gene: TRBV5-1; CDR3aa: CASSLGPSSYEQYF
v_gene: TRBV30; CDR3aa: CASRLTGQETQYF
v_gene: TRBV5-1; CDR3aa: CASSLNSGFSETQYF
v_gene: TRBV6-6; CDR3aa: CASRQAGSGELFF
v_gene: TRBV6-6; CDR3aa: CATSGSTYEQFF
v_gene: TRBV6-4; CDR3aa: CASSEDNRSPKFHSPLHF
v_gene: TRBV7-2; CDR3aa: CASTVLDRGNYGYTF
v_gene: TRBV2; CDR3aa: CASSEDRGGNSPLHF
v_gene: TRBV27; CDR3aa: CASSSGLINYEQYF
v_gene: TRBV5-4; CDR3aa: CASRRIEVEPGELFF
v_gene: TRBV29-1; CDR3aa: CSVARDYVPHNEQFF
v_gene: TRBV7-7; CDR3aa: CASSVGLAGGLSSYNEQFF
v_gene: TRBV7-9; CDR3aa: CASSLGYRGTNEKLFF
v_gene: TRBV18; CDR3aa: CASSPRGPSTGELFF
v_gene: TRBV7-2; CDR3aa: CASSLRTGGQEQYF
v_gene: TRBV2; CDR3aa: CASSGLTEETQYF
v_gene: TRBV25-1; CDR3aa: CASYLDSTGELFF
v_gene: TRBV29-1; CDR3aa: CSAWASGQTEAFF
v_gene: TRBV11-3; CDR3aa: CASSLDQSRDRNQPQHF
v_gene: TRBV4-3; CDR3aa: CASSQDRAGGTDTQYF
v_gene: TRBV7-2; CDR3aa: CASSLTGSYGYTF
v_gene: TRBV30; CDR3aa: CAWSVRGGSYEQYF
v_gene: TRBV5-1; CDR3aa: CASSAPSLLRSNQPQHF
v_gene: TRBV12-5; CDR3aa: CASGSTGKTYNEQFF
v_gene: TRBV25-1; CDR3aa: CASRPRDRGTGELFF
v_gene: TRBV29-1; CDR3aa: CSVEVGAGQYF
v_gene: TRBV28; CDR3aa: CATSTGTSYEQYF
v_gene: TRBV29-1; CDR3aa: CSASQKINYGYTF
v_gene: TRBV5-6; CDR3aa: CASSLGGYEKLFF
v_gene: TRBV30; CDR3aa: CAWSTGPSGANVLTF
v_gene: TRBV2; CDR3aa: CASTLKSYEQYF
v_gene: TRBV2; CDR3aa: CASSLAGKGFF
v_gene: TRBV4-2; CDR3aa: CASSQVAGTSGKYNEQFF
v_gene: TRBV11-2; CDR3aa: CASSLVGVPQYF